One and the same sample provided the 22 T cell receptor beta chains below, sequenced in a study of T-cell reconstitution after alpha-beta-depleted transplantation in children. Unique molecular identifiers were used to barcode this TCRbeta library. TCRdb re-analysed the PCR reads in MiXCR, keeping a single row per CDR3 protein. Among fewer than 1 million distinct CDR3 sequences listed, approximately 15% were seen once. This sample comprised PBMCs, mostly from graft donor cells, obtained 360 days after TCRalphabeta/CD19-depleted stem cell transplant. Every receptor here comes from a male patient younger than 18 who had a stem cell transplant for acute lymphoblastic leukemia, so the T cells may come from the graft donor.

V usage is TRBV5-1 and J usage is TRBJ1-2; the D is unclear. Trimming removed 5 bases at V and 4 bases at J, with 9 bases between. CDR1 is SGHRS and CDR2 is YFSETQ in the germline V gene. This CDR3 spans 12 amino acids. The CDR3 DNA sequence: TGCGCCAGCAGTTACCAAGGCTATGGCTACACCTTC. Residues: CASSYQGYGYTF.

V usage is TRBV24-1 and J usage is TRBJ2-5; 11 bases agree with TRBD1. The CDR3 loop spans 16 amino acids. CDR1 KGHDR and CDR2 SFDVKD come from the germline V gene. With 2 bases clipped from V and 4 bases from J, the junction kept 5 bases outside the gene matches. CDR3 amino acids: CATSDWGTGGGETQYF. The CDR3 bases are TGTGCCACCAGTGATTGGGGGACAGGGGGGGGAGAGACCCAGTACTTC.

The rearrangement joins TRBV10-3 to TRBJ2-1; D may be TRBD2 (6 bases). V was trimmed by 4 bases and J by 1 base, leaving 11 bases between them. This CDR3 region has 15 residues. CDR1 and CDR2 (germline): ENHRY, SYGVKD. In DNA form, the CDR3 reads TGTGCCATCAGTGGGGGGACTGAGTCCTACAATGAGCAGTTCTTC. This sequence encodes CAISGGTESYNEQFF.

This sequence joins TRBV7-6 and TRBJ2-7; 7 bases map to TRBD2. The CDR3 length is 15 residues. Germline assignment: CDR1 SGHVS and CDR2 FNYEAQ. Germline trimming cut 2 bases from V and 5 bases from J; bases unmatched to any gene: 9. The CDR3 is CASSLWDGRSNEQYF. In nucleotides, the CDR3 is TGTGCCAGCAGCTTATGGGACGGGAGGTCCAACGAGCAGTACTTC.

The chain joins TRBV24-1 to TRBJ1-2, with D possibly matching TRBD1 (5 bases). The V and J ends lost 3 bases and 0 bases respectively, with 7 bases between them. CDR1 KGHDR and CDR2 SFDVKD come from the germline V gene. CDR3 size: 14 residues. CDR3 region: CATSDRGSNYGYTF. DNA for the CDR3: TGTGCCACCAGTGATAGGGGATCTAACTATGGCTACACCTTC.

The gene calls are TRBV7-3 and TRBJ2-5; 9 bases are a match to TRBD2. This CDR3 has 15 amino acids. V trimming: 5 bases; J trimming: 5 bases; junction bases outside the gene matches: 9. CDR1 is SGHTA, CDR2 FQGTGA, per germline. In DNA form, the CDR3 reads TGTGCCAGCAGCCGGGGGAGCGGGAGGTGGGAGACCCAGTACTTC. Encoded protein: CASSRGSGRWETQYF.

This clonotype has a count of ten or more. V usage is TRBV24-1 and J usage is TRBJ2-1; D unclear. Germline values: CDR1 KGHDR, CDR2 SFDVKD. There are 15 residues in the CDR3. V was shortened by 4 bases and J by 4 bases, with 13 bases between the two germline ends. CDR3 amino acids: CATSDRPGVYNEQFF. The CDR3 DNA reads TGTGCCACCAGTGACCGGCCTGGGGTGTACAATGAGCAGTTCTTC.

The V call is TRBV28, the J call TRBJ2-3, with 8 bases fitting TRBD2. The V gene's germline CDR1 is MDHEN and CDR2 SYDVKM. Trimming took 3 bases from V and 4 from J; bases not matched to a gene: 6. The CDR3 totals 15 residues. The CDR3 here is CASSFAGGFADTQYF. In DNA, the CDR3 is TGTGCCAGCAGTTTTGCGGGAGGTTTCGCAGATACGCAGTATTTT.

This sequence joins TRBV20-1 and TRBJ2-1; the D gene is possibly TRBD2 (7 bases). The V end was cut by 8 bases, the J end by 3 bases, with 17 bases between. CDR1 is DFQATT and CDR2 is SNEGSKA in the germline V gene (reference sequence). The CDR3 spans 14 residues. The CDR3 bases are TGCAGTCGTCCCGGGGGCGGGAGCTACAATGAGCAGTTCTTC. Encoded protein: CSRPGGGSYNEQFF.

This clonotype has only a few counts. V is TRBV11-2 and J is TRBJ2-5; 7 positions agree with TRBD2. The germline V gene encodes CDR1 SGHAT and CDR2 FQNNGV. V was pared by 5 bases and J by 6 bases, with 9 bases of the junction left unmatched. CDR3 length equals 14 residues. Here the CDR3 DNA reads TGTGCCAGCAGCCCCGGGAGGATTCGAAAGACCCAGTACTTC. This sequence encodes CASSPGRIRKTQYF.

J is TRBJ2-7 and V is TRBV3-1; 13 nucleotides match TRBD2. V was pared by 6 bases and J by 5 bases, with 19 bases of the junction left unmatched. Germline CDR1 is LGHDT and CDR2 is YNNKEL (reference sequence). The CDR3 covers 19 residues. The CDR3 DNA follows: TGTGCCAGCAGTTTTAGCCCACTAGCGGGAGGGCCCGATATCCACGAGCAGTACTTC. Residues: CASSFSPLAGGPDIHEQYF.

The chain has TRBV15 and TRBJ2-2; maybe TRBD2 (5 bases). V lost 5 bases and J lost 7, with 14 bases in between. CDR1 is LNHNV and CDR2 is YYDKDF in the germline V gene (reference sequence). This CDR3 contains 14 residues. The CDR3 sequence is CATSPEGLVGELFF. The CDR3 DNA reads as TGTGCCACCAGCCCCGAGGGTTTAGTCGGGGAGCTGTTTTTT.

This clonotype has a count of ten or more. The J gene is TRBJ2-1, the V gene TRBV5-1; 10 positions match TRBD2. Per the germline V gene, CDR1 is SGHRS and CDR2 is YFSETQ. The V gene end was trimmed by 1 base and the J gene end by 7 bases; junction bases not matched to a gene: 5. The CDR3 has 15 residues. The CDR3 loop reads CASSLTSGIKNEQFF. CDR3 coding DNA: TGCGCCAGCAGCTTGACTAGCGGGATTAAAAATGAGCAGTTCTTC. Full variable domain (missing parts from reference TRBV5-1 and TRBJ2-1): KAGVTQTPRYLIKTRGQQVTLSCSPISGHRSVSWYQQTPGQGLQFLFEYFSETQRNKGNFPGRFSGRQFSNSRSEMNVSTLELGDSALYLCASSLTSGIKNEQFFGPGTRLTVL.

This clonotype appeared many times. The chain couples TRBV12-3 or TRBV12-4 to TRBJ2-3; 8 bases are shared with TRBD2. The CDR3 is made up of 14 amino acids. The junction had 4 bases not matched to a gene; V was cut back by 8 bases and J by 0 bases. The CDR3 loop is CASSPGGSTDTQYF. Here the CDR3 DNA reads TGTGCCAGCTCCCCGGGGGGGAGCACAGATACGCAGTATTTT.

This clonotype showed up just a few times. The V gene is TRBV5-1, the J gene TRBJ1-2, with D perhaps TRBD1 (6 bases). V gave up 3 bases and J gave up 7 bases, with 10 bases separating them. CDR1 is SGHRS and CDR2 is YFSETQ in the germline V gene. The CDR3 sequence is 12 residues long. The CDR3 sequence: CASSSQGSGYTF. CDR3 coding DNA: TGCGCCAGCAGCTCCCAGGGGAGTGGCTACACCTTC.

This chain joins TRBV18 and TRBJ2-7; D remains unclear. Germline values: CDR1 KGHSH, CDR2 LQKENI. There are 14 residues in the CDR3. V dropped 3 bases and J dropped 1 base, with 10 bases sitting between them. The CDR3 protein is CASSPPPRSYEQYF. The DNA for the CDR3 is TGTGCCAGCTCACCGCCTCCGCGATCCTACGAGCAGTACTTC.

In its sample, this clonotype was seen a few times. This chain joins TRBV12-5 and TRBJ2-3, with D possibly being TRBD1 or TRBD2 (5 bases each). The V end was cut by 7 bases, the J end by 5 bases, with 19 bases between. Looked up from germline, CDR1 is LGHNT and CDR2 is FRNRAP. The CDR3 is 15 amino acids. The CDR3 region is CASEPRDLVRDTQYF. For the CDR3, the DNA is TGTGCTAGTGAACCCCGGGACCTCGTAAGAGATACGCAGTATTTT.

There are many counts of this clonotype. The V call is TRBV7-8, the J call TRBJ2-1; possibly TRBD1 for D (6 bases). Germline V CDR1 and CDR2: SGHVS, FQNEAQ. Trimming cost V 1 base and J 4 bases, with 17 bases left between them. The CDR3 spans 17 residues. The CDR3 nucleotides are TGTGCCAGCAGCTTAGGGGCCATTGGCAGGGGATACAATGAGCAGTTCTTC. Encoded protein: CASSLGAIGRGYNEQFF.

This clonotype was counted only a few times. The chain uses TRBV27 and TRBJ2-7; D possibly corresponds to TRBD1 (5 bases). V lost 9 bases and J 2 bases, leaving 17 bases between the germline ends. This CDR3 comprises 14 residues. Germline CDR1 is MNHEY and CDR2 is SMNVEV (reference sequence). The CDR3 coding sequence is TGTGCCAGTCAGGGTCTAGAGTCCCCCTACGAGCAGTACTTC. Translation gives CASQGLESPYEQYF.

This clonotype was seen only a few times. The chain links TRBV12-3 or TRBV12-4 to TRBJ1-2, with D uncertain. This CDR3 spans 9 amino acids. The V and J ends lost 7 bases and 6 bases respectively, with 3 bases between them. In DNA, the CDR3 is TGTGCCAGCAAGGATGGCTACACCTTC. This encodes CASKDGYTF.

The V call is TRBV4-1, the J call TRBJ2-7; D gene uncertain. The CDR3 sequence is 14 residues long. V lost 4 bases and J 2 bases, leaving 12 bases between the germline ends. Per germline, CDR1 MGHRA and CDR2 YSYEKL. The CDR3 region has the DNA TGCGCCAGCAGCCCTAAGACTTATACCTACGAGCAGTACTTC. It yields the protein CASSPKTYTYEQYF.

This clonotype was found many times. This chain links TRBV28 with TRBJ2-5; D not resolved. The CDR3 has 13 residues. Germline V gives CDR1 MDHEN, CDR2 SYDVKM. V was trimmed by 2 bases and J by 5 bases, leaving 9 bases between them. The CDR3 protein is CASSLRWAETQYF. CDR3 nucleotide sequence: TGTGCCAGCAGTTTAAGGTGGGCGGAGACCCAGTACTTC.